The 29 T cell receptor beta chains below all came from one sample that was sequenced in a study of cytomegalovirus exposure and HLA in healthy donors. With 60 Vbeta and 13 Jbeta primers, the PCR was carried out. The data were produced by immunoSEQ multiplex PCR, yet TCRdb's version contains in-frame clones alone and is incomplete. The table records more than 80,000 clones, 70% to 80% of them present only once. The sequencing input was PBMCs. The source of these receptors is a woman aged 60-75 years in good health and CMV-seropositive.

V and J are TRBV30 and TRBJ1-6, with unresolved D. This CDR3 has 15 amino acids. Germline V gene data show CDR1 as GTSNPN and CDR2 as SVGIG (reference sequence). The V end lost 3 bases, the J end lost 9 bases, and 18 bases lay between the germline ends. The CDR3 here is CAWRGLRENLSPLHF. The CDR3, as DNA: TGTGCCTGGAGGGGCTTACGAGAGAATCTTTCACCCCTCCACTTT.

This chain links TRBV7-9 with TRBJ2-5, with 14 bases matching TRBD2. This CDR3 has 16 amino acids. Unmatched junction bases numbered 6, after V lost 5 bases and J lost 4 bases. Germline CDR1 reads SEHNR; CDR2 reads FQNEAQ (reference sequence). The CDR3 DNA sequence: TGTGCCAGCAGCAGAGGACTAGCGGGAGGCATAGAGACCCAGTACTTC. Encoded protein: CASSRGLAGGIETQYF.

The chain employs TRBV7-9 and TRBJ2-7, with D unresolved. Germline V CDR1 and CDR2: SEHNR, FQNEAQ (reference sequence). The length of the CDR3 is 13 residues. The germline V and J ends were trimmed by 5 bases and 6 bases, with 14 bases remaining between them. In DNA form, the CDR3 reads TGTGCCAGCAGCCTGGGCCCCTCGTTCGAGCAGTACTTC. Its translation is CASSLGPSFEQYF. Supplemented by reference TRBV7-9 and TRBJ2-7, the full variable domain reads DTGVSQNPRHKITKRGQNVTFRCDPISEHNRLYWYRQTLGQGPEFLTYFQNEAQLEKSRLLSDRFSAERPKGSFSTLEIQRTEQGDSAMYLCASSLGPSFEQYFGPGTRLTVT.

The chain's CDR3 is CASSAGTGNYGYTF. In DNA form, the CDR3 reads TGTGCCAGCAGTGCCGGGACAGGGAACTATGGCTACACCTTC. The chain is built from TRBV27 and TRBJ1-2; 9 bases are a match to TRBD1. V dropped 5 bases and J dropped 2; count of bases not matched to a gene: 3. The CDR3 loop spans 14 amino acids. Germline CDR1 reads MNHEY; CDR2 reads SMNVEV (reference sequence).

This chain links TRBV18 with TRBJ2-7; TRBD2 agrees at 10 bases. This CDR3 has 14 residues. V trimming: 8 bases; J trimming: 1 base; junction bases outside the gene matches: 5. Germline loops: CDR1 KGHSH, CDR2 LQKENI. The CDR3 loop is CASRVAGGSYEQYF. CDR3 nucleotide sequence: TGTGCCAGCCGTGTAGCGGGAGGTTCCTACGAGCAGTACTTC.

This chain uses TRBV27 with TRBJ2-6; no clear D. CDR1 and CDR2 from the germline V gene are MNHEY and SMNVEV (reference sequence). V lost 6 bases and J 0 bases, leaving 9 bases between the germline ends. The CDR3 has 15 residues. The CDR3 DNA is TGTGCCAGCAGGTCCGTCAGCTCTGGGGCCAACGTCCTGACTTTC. Protein sequence: CASRSVSSGANVLTF.

The chain is built from TRBV4-2 and TRBJ2-3; D is unclear. Germline V gene sequence: CDR1 LGHNA, CDR2 YNFKEQ. The CDR3 has 16 residues. The germline V and J ends were trimmed by 2 bases and 0 bases, with 12 bases remaining between them. The CDR3 protein is CASSQNPIPSTDTQYF. In DNA form, the CDR3 reads TGTGCCAGCAGCCAAAATCCTATCCCTAGCACAGATACGCAGTATTTT.

The chain carries TRBV6-5 and TRBJ1-5, with 7 bases fitting TRBD1. The CDR3 totals 14 residues. The V and J ends lost 6 bases and 3 bases, in that order; junction bases with no gene match: 5. Germline V lookup: CDR1 MNHEY, CDR2 SVGAGI. The CDR3 sequence: CASRPTGVNQPQHF. The DNA for the CDR3 is TGTGCCAGCAGGCCCACAGGGGTCAATCAGCCCCAGCATTTT.

The V call is TRBV19, the J call TRBJ2-7, with TRBD2 matching over 12 bases. In germline, CDR1 is LNHDA, CDR2 SQIVND (reference sequence). The CDR3 is 17 residues long. J was trimmed by 3 bases and V by 3 bases; bases with no gene match: 9. The CDR3 reads CASSIGSTSGSFYEQYF. The CDR3 nucleotides are TGTGCCAGTAGTATCGGGTCGACTAGCGGGAGCTTCTACGAGCAGTACTTC. Together with reference TRBV19 and TRBJ2-7, the CDR3 gives the full variable domain: DGGITQSPKYLFRKEGQNVTLSCEQNLNHDAMYWYRQDPGQGLRLIYYSQIVNDFQKGDIAEGYSVSREKKESFPLTVTSAQKNPTAFYLCASSIGSTSGSFYEQYFGPGTRLTVT.

V and J are TRBV5-8 and TRBJ1-3; perhaps TRBD1 as D (5 bases). Germline V gene lookup returns CDR1 SGHTS and CDR2 YDEGEE. There are 16 residues in the CDR3. Trimming left V 4 bases short and J 0 bases short, with 14 bases between. The CDR3 reads CASSLYAGVSGNTIYF. The CDR3 DNA reads TGTGCCAGCAGCCTCTATGCGGGGGTCTCTGGAAACACCATATATTTT.

Regarding this clone: An end of the junction differs from the germline gene, which may be a read error. The CDR3 DNA reads TGTACCAGCAGTTCCGGACAGGCAATAGATACGCAGTATTTT. Protein: CTSSSGQAIDTQYF. The rearrangement links TRBV11-2 to TRBJ2-3; 7 bases are a match to TRBD1. The germline gives CDR1 SGHAT, CDR2 FQNNGV. The CDR3 consists of 14 residues.

This clone was detected only once. The chain employs TRBV19 and TRBJ1-5; D call uncertain. Germline V lookup: CDR1 LNHDA, CDR2 SQIVND (reference sequence). V was shortened by 0 bases and J by 1 base, with 7 bases between the two germline ends. This CDR3 is 15 amino acids long. The CDR3 nucleotides are TGTGCCAGTAGTATAGAACACCCCAGCAATCAGCCCCAGCATTTT. Its protein product is CASSIEHPSNQPQHF.

The chain joins TRBV5-6 to TRBJ2-1, with TRBD1 matching over 9 bases. Trimming at V came to 4 bases and at J to 2 bases, leaving 10 bases not matched to a gene. The CDR3 runs to 17 residues. CDR1 and CDR2 from the germline V gene are SGHDT and YYEEEE. CDR3 amino acids: CASSPDLDRGAYNEQFF. DNA for the CDR3: TGTGCCAGCAGCCCGGACTTAGACAGGGGGGCCTACAATGAGCAGTTCTTC. The full variable domain, completed using reference TRBV5-6 and TRBJ2-1, is DAGVTQSPTHLIKTRGQQVTLRCSPKSGHDTVSWYQQALGQGPQFIFQYYEEEERQRGNFPDRFSGHQFPNYSSELNVNALLLGDSALYLCASSPDLDRGAYNEQFFGPGTRLTVL.

The chain carries TRBV7-9 and TRBJ1-2; no reliable D call. V lost 1 base to trimming and J lost 4 bases, with 7 bases between them. This CDR3 contains 13 residues. Germline V CDR1 and CDR2: SEHNR, FQNEAQ (reference sequence). The CDR3 DNA is TGTGCCAGCAGCTTAGTCGGTTCCTATGGCTACACCTTC. Protein product: CASSLVGSYGYTF.

The V and J genes are TRBV19 and TRBJ2-1; tentative D call: TRBD2 (6 bases). V was clipped by 7 bases and J by 4 bases, with 14 bases between them. This CDR3 has 14 amino acids. Germline CDR1 LNHDA, CDR2 SQIVND (reference sequence). The CDR3 bases are TGTGCCAGTATGGGGTCTCGGGGGTACAATGAGCAGTTCTTC. It translates to CASMGSRGYNEQFF.

CDR3 amino acids: CASGLSTDTQYF. In DNA, the CDR3 is TGTGCCAGTGGACTATCCACAGATACGCAGTATTTT. The chain couples TRBV6-1 to TRBJ2-3, with TRBD2 as a possible D gene (6 bases). CDR3 size: 12 residues. CDR1 is MNHNS and CDR2 is SASEGT in the germline V gene. V lost 9 bases to trimming and J lost 2 bases, with 9 bases between them.

V usage is TRBV2 and J usage is TRBJ2-5; D unresolved. V gave up 6 bases and J gave up 6 bases, with 17 bases separating them. Germline V gene data show CDR1 as SNHLY and CDR2 as FYNNEI. The CDR3 consists of 14 residues. The CDR3 DNA sequence: TGTGCCAGCAGCGTACCGGGTCTCTACAAGACCCAGTACTTC. This translates into CASSVPGLYKTQYF.

This chain joins TRBV7-6 and TRBJ1-5; no reliable D call. Germline CDR1 and CDR2: SGHVS and FNYEAQ. The CDR3 runs to 14 residues. V lost 5 bases and J 3 bases, leaving 11 bases between the germline ends. This CDR3 is CASSLAEINQPQHF. The CDR3 DNA follows: TGTGCCAGCAGCCTGGCGGAGATCAATCAGCCCCAGCATTTT.

The genes are TRBV11-3 and TRBJ2-1; 11 nucleotides line up with TRBD2. The ends lost 4 bases at V and 6 bases at J; junction bases unmatched: 14. In germline, CDR1 is SGHNT, CDR2 YENEEA. The CDR3 sequence is 18 residues long. The CDR3 loop is CASSSPVLAGGMGNEQFF. The CDR3 nucleotides read TGTGCCAGCAGCTCACCCGTCCTAGCGGGAGGCATGGGCAATGAGCAGTTCTTC.

This clone was found once. V is TRBV2 and J is TRBJ2-5; D not certain. In germline, CDR1 is SNHLY, CDR2 FYNNEI. The CDR3 is 13 amino acids. The V gene lost 7 bases and the J gene lost 5 bases, with 14 bases spanning the gap. CDR3 nucleotides: TGTGCCAGCAACATATTTGAAGTGGAGACCCAGTACTTC. It codes for CASNIFEVETQYF.

This clone came up a few times. The J gene is TRBJ1-2, the V gene TRBV6-5; maybe TRBD1 (5 bases). Germline V lookup: CDR1 MNHEY, CDR2 SVGAGI. Trimming pared 6 bases from V and 2 bases from J, leaving 13 bases between. This CDR3 spans 14 amino acids. CDR3 sequence: CASSAGIGNYGYTF. The CDR3 DNA reads TGTGCCAGCAGCGCAGGGATAGGGAACTATGGCTACACCTTC.

The count of this clone is one. V usage is TRBV2 and J usage is TRBJ1-4, with unresolved D. This CDR3 is 14 amino acids long. The V end was cut by 8 bases, the J end by 7 bases, with 17 bases between. Germline lookup yields CDR1 SNHLY and CDR2 FYNNEI. In nucleotides, the CDR3 is TGTGCCAGCTGGGGAGAACACCAGGTTGAAAAACTGTTTTTT. Its protein is CASWGEHQVEKLFF.

The DNA of the CDR3 is TGTGCCAGCAGCTTAGTAGGGGGCGTCGCTGAAGCTTTCTTT. Translating it yields CASSLVGGVAEAFF. This rearrangement joins TRBV11-2 to TRBJ1-1; TRBD1 agrees at 7 bases. V was pared by 1 base and J by 6 bases, with 5 bases of the junction left unmatched. This CDR3 contains 14 residues. Germline V CDR1 and CDR2: SGHAT, FQNNGV.

The J gene is TRBJ1-3, the V gene TRBV7-6; no definite D call. The V end lost 5 bases, the J end lost 6 bases, and 11 bases lay between the germline ends. Germline-derived CDR1 and CDR2 are SGHVS and FNYEAQ. The CDR3 is 13 residues long. CDR3 bases: TGTGCCAGCAGCCAGGCAGGCGTAAACACCATATATTTT. It yields the protein CASSQAGVNTIYF.

The chain couples TRBV10-3 to TRBJ2-5; 11 bases map to TRBD2. The V gene's germline CDR1 is ENHRY and CDR2 SYGVKD. Trimming at V came to 2 bases and at J to 7 bases, leaving 9 bases not matched to a gene. The CDR3 loop spans 16 amino acids. The CDR3 sequence is CAISERRTSGYGTQYF. The CDR3 bases are TGTGCCATCAGTGAGCGGCGGACTAGCGGGTATGGGACCCAGTACTTC.

The chain employs TRBV7-2 and TRBJ2-6, with D perhaps TRBD2 (7 bases). CDR3 length: 17 residues. V lost 1 base and J 3 bases, leaving 13 bases between the germline ends. The germline CDR1 and CDR2 sequences are SGHTA and FQGNSA. In DNA form, the CDR3 reads TGTGCCAGCAGCTTAGGGCCGGGGGGCCTTGGGGCCAACGTCCTGACTTTC. Translation gives CASSLGPGGLGANVLTF.

This clone has only a few counts. The chain uses TRBV5-4 and TRBJ2-7, with D perhaps TRBD1 (6 bases). V was shortened by 4 bases and J by 1 base, with 15 bases between the two germline ends. This CDR3 is built from 15 residues. The germline gives CDR1 SGHNT, CDR2 YYREEE (reference sequence). This chain's CDR3 is CASSPSTGQSYEQYF. The CDR3 DNA follows: TGTGCCAGCAGCCCAAGCACCGGACAGTCCTACGAGCAGTACTTC.

This chain's CDR3 is CASSETSYAKNIQYF. DNA of the CDR3: TGTGCCAGCAGTGAGACTAGCTATGCCAAAAACATTCAGTACTTC. The V gene is TRBV2, the J gene TRBJ2-4, with 7 bases that match TRBD2. CDR3 size: 15 residues. The germline CDR1 and CDR2 sequences are SNHLY and FYNNEI. The junction had 3 bases not matched to a gene; V was cut back by 3 bases and J by 1 base.

V usage is TRBV25-1 and J usage is TRBJ1-1; 9 bases line up with TRBD1. Germline trimming cut 0 bases from V and 3 bases from J; bases unmatched to any gene: 5. CDR3 size: 16 residues. Germline V gene lookup returns CDR1 MGHDK and CDR2 SYGVNS. Here the CDR3 DNA reads TGTGCCAGCAGTGAATATCCCGACAGGGGGGACACTGAAGCTTTCTTT. The encoded protein is CASSEYPDRGDTEAFF.